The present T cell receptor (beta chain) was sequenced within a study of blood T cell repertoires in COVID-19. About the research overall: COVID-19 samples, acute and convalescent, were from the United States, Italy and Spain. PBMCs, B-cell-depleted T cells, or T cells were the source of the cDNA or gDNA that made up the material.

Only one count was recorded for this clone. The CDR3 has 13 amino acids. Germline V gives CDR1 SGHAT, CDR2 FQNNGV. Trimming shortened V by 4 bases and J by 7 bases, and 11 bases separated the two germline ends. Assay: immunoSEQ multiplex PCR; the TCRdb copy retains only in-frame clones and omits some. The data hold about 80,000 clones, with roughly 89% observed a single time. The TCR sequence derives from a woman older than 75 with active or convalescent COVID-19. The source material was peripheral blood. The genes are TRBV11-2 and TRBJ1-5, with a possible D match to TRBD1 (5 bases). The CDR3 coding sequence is TGTGCCAGCAGCTATTGGGGGGGGCAGCCCCAGCATTTT. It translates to CASSYWGGQPQHF.